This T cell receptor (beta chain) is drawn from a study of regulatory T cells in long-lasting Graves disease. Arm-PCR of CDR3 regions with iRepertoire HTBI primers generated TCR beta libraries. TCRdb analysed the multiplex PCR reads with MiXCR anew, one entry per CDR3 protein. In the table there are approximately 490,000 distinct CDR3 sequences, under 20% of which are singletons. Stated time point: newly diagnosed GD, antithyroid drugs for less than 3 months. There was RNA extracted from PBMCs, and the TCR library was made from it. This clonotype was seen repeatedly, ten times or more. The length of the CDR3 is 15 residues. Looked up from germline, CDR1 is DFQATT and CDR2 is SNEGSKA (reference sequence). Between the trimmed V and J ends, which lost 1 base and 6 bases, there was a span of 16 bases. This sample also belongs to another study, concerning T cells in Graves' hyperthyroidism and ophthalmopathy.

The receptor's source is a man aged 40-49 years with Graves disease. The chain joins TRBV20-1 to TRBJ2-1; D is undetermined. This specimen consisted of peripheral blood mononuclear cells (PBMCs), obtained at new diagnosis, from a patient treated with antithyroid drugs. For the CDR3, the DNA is TGCAGTGCTAGAGTCCCAGGTCTCTTACTCAATGAGCAGTTCTTC. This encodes CSARVPGLLLNEQFF.